This T cell receptor beta chain comes out of a study of response to subunit inactivated influenza vaccine. General observations from the study: The authors suggested that few new T cells are recruited per seasonal influenza vaccination.

TCRdb called the RT-PCR reads again in MiXCR, with one record for every CDR3 protein. The sample yields under 800,000 distinct CDR3 sequences, 14% seen once. Turning to this clonotype: Its antigen is still unknown.

This sequence originates from a man aged 45-65 years who received an inactivated influenza vaccine. This material consisted of PBMCs from blood, taken 14 to 15 days before vaccination.

DNA for the CDR3: TGTGCCAGCAGTCTGGGACTAGCGGGAGGGCCCACCGGGGAGCTGTTTTTT. This translates into CASSLGLAGGPTGELFF. The rearrangement uses TRBV6-1 and TRBJ2-2; TRBD2 aligns across 16 bases. CDR3 length: 17 residues. Germline V lookup: CDR1 MNHNS, CDR2 SASEGT. V lost 5 bases and J lost 4; bases outside the gene matches: 4.